The rows below give T cell receptor beta chains drawn from one sample of a study of cytomegalovirus exposure and HLA in healthy donors. Sequencing was performed with immunoSEQ multiplex PCR; in TCRdb, only in-frame clones are kept and a portion is missing. The sample consists of around 94,000 clones, over 65% of them appearing once. The specimen was PBMCs. These receptor sequences come from a human donor in good health. Both conserved end residues are part of each CDR3. Fields, in order: clone size, V gene, J gene, D gene, CDR3 protein, CDR3 DNA. D genes are given only for firm matches. Some rows have no size entry. The others give once, few or many, or a class for an expanded clone.

.	TRBV5-1	TRBJ2-4	.	CASSLDRGGAKNIQYF	TGCGCCAGCAGCTTGGACAGGGGGGGGGCCAAAAACATTCAGTACTTC
.	TRBV15	TRBJ2-7	.	CATSRDRGLGYEQYF	TGTGCCACCAGCAGAGATAGAGGGCTTGGCTACGAGCAGTACTTC
.	TRBV5-1	TRBJ2-7	.	CASSAPPSREQYF	TGCGCCAGCAGCGCCCCCCCCTCCAGGGAGCAGTACTTC
.	TRBV27	TRBJ1-4	.	CASSLTGQHNEKLFF	TGTGCCAGCAGTTTAACCGGACAGCATAATGAAAAACTGTTTTTT
.	TRBV5-1	TRBJ2-7	TRBD1	CASSLAGPGQGYEQYF	TGCGCCAGCAGCTTGGCCGGACCAGGACAGGGGTACGAGCAGTACTTC
.	TRBV5-3	TRBJ2-7	.	CARSPYSDEQYF	TGTGCCAGAAGCCCCTATTCGGACGAGCAGTACTTC
.	TRBV2	TRBJ1-2	.	CASSVGGSANYGYTF	TGTGCCAGCAGTGTCGGGGGGTCCGCTAACTATGGCTACACCTTC
.	TRBV21-1	TRBJ2-3	.	CASSKGKAPSPTDTQYF	TGTGCCAGCAGCAAAGGTAAAGCACCCTCACCCACAGATACGCAGTATTTT
.	TRBV9	TRBJ2-2	.	CASSRGAGTGELFF	TGTGCCAGCAGCCGCGGGGCGGGCACCGGGGAGCTGTTTTTT
.	TRBV7-3	TRBJ2-5	.	CASSLGHQETQYF	TGTGCCAGCAGCCTGGGGCACCAAGAGACCCAGTACTTC
.	TRBV2	TRBJ1-2	TRBD1	CASRGTGAFGYTF	TGTGCCAGCAGGGGGACAGGGGCCTTTGGCTACACCTTC
.	TRBV6-7	TRBJ2-5	TRBD2	CASSSSGGCGETQYF	TGTGCCAGCAGTTCTAGCGGGGGTTGTGGTGAGACCCAGTACTTC
.	TRBV7-6	TRBJ2-5	.	CASSLAGVGETQYF	TGTGCCAGCAGCTTAGCGGGAGTCGGGGAGACCCAGTACTTC
.	TRBV9	TRBJ2-1	TRBD1	CASSPGQEAYNEQFF	TGTGCCAGCAGCCCCGGACAGGAGGCCTACAATGAGCAGTTCTTC
few	TRBV19	TRBJ1-1	.	CASNSPPGARNTEAFF	TGTGCCAGTAACAGTCCTCCTGGGGCAAGGAACACTGAAGCTTTCTTT
few	TRBV15	TRBJ2-1	.	CATSRDQGTGSYNEQFF	TGTGCCACCAGCAGAGATCAAGGAACAGGCTCCTACAATGAGCAGTTCTTC
.	TRBV28	TRBJ1-1	.	CASRKRGLGMNTEAFF	TGTGCCAGCAGGAAGAGGGGACTTGGAATGAACACTGAAGCTTTCTTT
.	TRBV5-1	TRBJ1-1	.	CASSRGTGWDTEAFF	TGCGCCAGCAGCCGGGGGACGGGGTGGGACACTGAAGCTTTCTTT
.	TRBV28	TRBJ2-1	.	CASSLWGSFNEQFF	TGTGCCAGCAGTTTATGGGGGAGTTTCAATGAGCAGTTCTTC
.	TRBV4-1	TRBJ2-7	.	CASSQGFRESEQYF	TGCGCCAGCAGCCAAGGGTTCCGGGAAAGCGAGCAGTACTTC
few	TRBV5-5	TRBJ2-5	.	CASSLLWSGETQYF	TGTGCCAGCAGCTTGTTGTGGTCCGGTGAGACCCAGTACTTC
.	TRBV28	TRBJ2-1	TRBD1	CASREQGMIYNEQFF	TGTGCCAGCAGGGAACAGGGGATGATCTACAATGAGCAGTTCTTC
.	TRBV19	TRBJ1-2	.	CATLGRSPGPWGYTF	TGTGCCACCCTCGGGAGGAGCCCCGGCCCCTGGGGCTACACCTTC
once	TRBV25-1	TRBJ2-7	TRBD2	CASSEEGRARPSYEQYF	TGTGCCAGCAGTGAAGAGGGGAGGGCGAGACCCTCCTACGAGCAGTACTTC
.	TRBV7-2	TRBJ2-7	.	CASSFDGYEQYF	TGTGCCAGCAGCTTCGACGGGTACGAGCAGTACTTC
once	TRBV7-9	TRBJ1-6	.	CASSQSVDSPLHF	TGTGCCAGCAGCCAGTCAGTGGATTCACCCCTCCACTTT
.	TRBV11-2	TRBJ2-5	.	CASSTRLGPAQYF	TGTGCCAGCAGCACAAGACTAGGTCCGGCCCAGTACTTC
.	TRBV7-8	TRBJ2-7	.	CASSLGASGASEEQYF	TGTGCCAGCAGCTTAGGGGCCTCGGGAGCCTCGGAGGAGCAGTACTTC
.	TRBV6-5	TRBJ1-2	TRBD1	CASSYSNRGQNYGYTF	TGTGCCAGCAGTTACTCGAACAGGGGGCAAAACTATGGCTACACCTTC
.	TRBV7-3	TRBJ2-5	.	CASSSGLRETQYF	TGTGCCAGCAGTTCCGGACTCAGAGAGACCCAGTACTTC
.	TRBV11-2	TRBJ2-2	.	CASSGGGGGWTGELFF	TGTGCCAGCAGCGGGGGCGGTGGGGGTTGGACCGGGGAGCTGTTTTTT
few	TRBV29-1	TRBJ1-3	TRBD1	CSVQLRTGGNTIYF	TGCAGCGTCCAACTCCGGACAGGGGGAAACACCATATATTTT
.	TRBV6-1	TRBJ1-5	.	CASISGGNQPQHF	TGTGCCAGCATCTCAGGGGGCAATCAGCCCCAGCATTTT
.	TRBV7-7	TRBJ2-5	TRBD1	CASSRTGLQETQYF	TGTGCTAGCAGCCGGACAGGGTTGCAAGAGACCCAGTACTTC
few	TRBV5-4	TRBJ1-2	.	CASSSLQGNYGYTF	TGTGCCAGCAGCTCCCTACAGGGTAACTATGGCTACACCTTC
.	TRBV9	TRBJ1-6	TRBD1	CASSAIPGGSPLHF	TGTGCCAGCAGCGCCATTCCAGGGGGGTCACCCCTCCACTTT
.	TRBV6-5	TRBJ1-2	.	CASSYAPGYGYTF	TGTGCCAGCAGTTACGCCCCCGGGTATGGCTACACCTTC
.	TRBV7-9	TRBJ1-5	.	CASSRRGGLNQPQHF	TGTGCCAGCAGCCGACGGGGGGGGCTCAATCAGCCCCAGCATTTT
once	TRBV7-9	TRBJ1-1	TRBD1	CASSPGTGGLLAEAFF	TGTGCCAGCAGCCCTGGGACAGGGGGTCTGCTGGCTGAAGCTTTCTTT
.	TRBV9	TRBJ2-1	TRBD2	CASSSSGGANNEQFF	TGTGCCAGCAGCTCTAGCGGGGGGGCAAACAATGAGCAGTTCTTC
.	TRBV6-1	TRBJ1-6	.	CASRITGRQSPLHF	TGTGCCAGCAGGATCACAGGGCGGCAATCACCCCTCCACTTT
.	TRBV5-4	TRBJ2-1	TRBD2	CASSLALAGGNEQFF	TGTGCCAGCAGCTTGGCCCTAGCGGGGGGGAATGAGCAGTTCTTC
few	TRBV9	TRBJ1-1	.	CASSVEGGTEAFF	TGTGCCAGCAGCGTAGAAGGCGGCACTGAAGCTTTCTTT
.	TRBV7-8	TRBJ1-3	.	CASSLANSLVSGNTIYF	TGTGCCAGCAGCTTAGCGAACAGCCTTGTCTCTGGAAACACCATATATTTT
.	TRBV7-2	TRBJ2-3	TRBD2	CASSPGLAGGQDTQYF	TGTGCCAGCAGCCCCGGACTAGCGGGGGGACAAGATACGCAGTATTTT
few	TRBV25-1	TRBJ2-7	.	CASSEYQGAHEQYF	TGTGCCAGCAGTGAATATCAGGGCGCCCACGAGCAGTACTTC